This TCR beta chain is from a study of T cell clonality in common variable immunodeficiency. This clone was seen ten or more times. What it recognizes is unknown. The CDR3 extends 3 residues past the end of the read, so its final part is completed from the germline J gene. Germline values: CDR1 SGHTA, CDR2 FQGNSA. Trimming pared 7 bases from V and 2 bases from J, leaving 15 bases between. The CDR3 is made up of 14 amino acids. Overall study results and limits: Reportedly, TCR beta sequences from common variable immunodeficiency showed fewer deletions and N-nucleotide insertions.

Profiled with immunoSEQ multiplex PCR; TCRdb holds only in-frame clones, not every one. The sample yields over 30,000 clones, without any singletons. The sequence came from a human donor with common variable immunodeficiency. This chain uses TRBV7-2 with TRBJ2-7; D is unresolved. Material: peripheral blood mononuclear cells. Here the CDR3 reads CASTQPTSTYEQYF. Partial CDR3 DNA: TGTGCCAGCACCCAACCAACTTCCACCTACGAG.